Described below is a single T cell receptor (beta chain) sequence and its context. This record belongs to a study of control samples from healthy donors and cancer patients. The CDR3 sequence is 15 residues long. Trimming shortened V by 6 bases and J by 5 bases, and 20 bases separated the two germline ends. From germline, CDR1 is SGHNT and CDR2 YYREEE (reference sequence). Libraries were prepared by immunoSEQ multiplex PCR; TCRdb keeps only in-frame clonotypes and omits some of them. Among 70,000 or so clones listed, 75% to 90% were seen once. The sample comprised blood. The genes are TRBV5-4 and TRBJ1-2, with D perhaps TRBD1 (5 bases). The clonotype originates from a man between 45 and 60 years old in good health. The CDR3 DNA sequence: TGTGCCAGCACCCCCGTGACCAGGGCCAGATATGGCTACACCTTC. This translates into CASTPVTRARYGYTF.